The next 13 T cell receptor beta chains were all read from a single sample in a study of cytomegalovirus exposure and HLA in healthy donors. PCR employed 60 Vbeta and 13 Jbeta primers. Here immunoSEQ multiplex PCR was the method, and the copy in TCRdb shows in-frame clones only, minus some. There are about 79,000 clones in the sample, with roughly 4.8% held by the top ten. Sequencing used PBMCs. These receptors originate from a man younger than 40 in good health and CMV-seronegative.

The chain recombines TRBV4-1 with TRBJ2-1; D is perhaps TRBD2 (6 bases). This CDR3 is built from 16 residues. In germline, CDR1 is MGHRA, CDR2 YSYEKL. Trimming left V 4 bases short and J 2 bases short, with 15 bases between. The CDR3 bases are TGCGCCAGCAGCCTAGGCGGGGCTAGGGCCTACAATGAGCAGTTCTTC. This gives the protein CASSLGGARAYNEQFF.

The V gene is TRBV11-2, the J gene TRBJ2-7; 11 bases align to TRBD2. Germline-derived CDR1 and CDR2 are SGHAT and FQNNGV. This CDR3 is built from 16 residues. The trim removed 5 bases at V and 3 bases at J, leaving 9 bases unmatched. The CDR3 here is CASSLRRLAGLYEQYF. The DNA of the CDR3 is TGTGCCAGCAGCCTGAGACGACTAGCGGGGCTCTACGAGCAGTACTTC. The whole variable domain, filled in from reference TRBV11-2 and TRBJ2-7, reads EAGVAQSPRYKIIEKRQSVAFWCNPISGHATLYWYQQILGQGPKLLIQFQNNGVVDDSQLPKDRFSAERLKGVDSTLKIQPAKLEDSAVYLCASSLRRLAGLYEQYFGPGTRLTVT.

This clone ranks as medium-sized in terms of frequency. The chain joins TRBV10-3 to TRBJ2-1, with TRBD2 matching over 9 bases. V shed 2 bases and J 0 bases; nucleotides not matched to a gene: 5. Germline V gene sequence: CDR1 ENHRY, CDR2 SYGVKD. This CDR3 has 17 amino acids. CDR3: CAISEPSGESSYNEQFF. In DNA, the CDR3 is TGTGCCATCAGTGAGCCTAGCGGGGAAAGCTCCTACAATGAGCAGTTCTTC.

This chain uses TRBV27 with TRBJ1-5; D remains ambiguous. The CDR3 consists of 14 residues. CDR1 MNHEY and CDR2 SMNVEV come from the germline V gene (reference sequence). The V end was cut by 0 bases, the J end by 4 bases, with 7 bases between. The CDR3: CASSLSPKNQPQHF. The CDR3 region has the DNA TGTGCCAGCAGTTTATCCCCTAAAAATCAGCCCCAGCATTTT.

A remark on this clone: One end of the junction does not line up with germline, which may come from a read error. The chain employs TRBV11-2 and TRBJ2-1; D is possibly TRBD2 (5 bases). Per germline, CDR1 SGHAT and CDR2 FQNNGV. This CDR3 spans 12 amino acids. As DNA, the CDR3 is TGTGCCAGCAGCTCGGGCGGGCACGGCGATCTCTTC. Translation gives CASSSGGHGDLF. Based on the CDR3 plus reference TRBV11-2 and TRBJ2-1, the full variable domain is EAGVAQSPRYKIIEKRQSVAFWCNPISGHATLYWYQQILGQGPKLLIQFQNNGVVDDSQLPKDRFSAERLKGVDSTLKIQPAKLEDSAVYLCASSSGGHGDLFGPGTRLTVL.

This chain uses TRBV23-1 with TRBJ2-7, with D maybe TRBD2 (6 bases). TRBV23-1 is an open reading frame, and its role is uncertain. CDR3 length: 14 residues. V was clipped by 4 bases and J by 4 bases, with 14 bases between them. The CDR3: CASSRSGRGYEQYF. The CDR3 nucleotides read TGCGCCAGCAGTCGATCCGGGAGAGGGTACGAGCAGTACTTC.

The V call is TRBV6-5, the J call TRBJ2-7; a possible D gene is TRBD2 (6 bases). Germline loops: CDR1 MNHEY, CDR2 SVGAGI. There are 12 residues in the CDR3. V shed 9 bases and J shed 5 bases, with 14 bases lying between them. The CDR3 sequence: CASSGRSNEQYF. The CDR3 nucleotides are TGTGCCAGTTCAGGGAGGTCCAACGAGCAGTACTTC.

The V gene is TRBV18, the J gene TRBJ1-1; TRBD1 is a possible D gene (5 bases). The CDR3 length is 16 residues. CDR1 is KGHSH and CDR2 is LQKENI in the germline V gene. V shed 4 bases and J shed 3 bases, with 18 bases lying between them. CDR3 protein: CASSLSPWWGDTEAFF. Written as DNA, the CDR3 is TGTGCCAGCTCACTCAGCCCTTGGTGGGGGGACACTGAAGCTTTCTTT. The whole variable domain, filled in from reference TRBV18 and TRBJ1-1, reads NAGVMQNPRHLVRRRGQEARLRCSPMKGHSHVYWYRQLPEEGLKFMVYLQKENIIDESGMPKERFSAEFPKEGPSILRIQQVVRGDSAAYFCASSLSPWWGDTEAFFGQGTRLTVV.

The V gene is TRBV29-1, the J gene TRBJ2-3; no firm D call. Germline CDR1 and CDR2: SQVTM and ANQGSEA. Deletions cut 0 bases from V and 5 bases from J, with 6 bases between. The CDR3 is 12 amino acids. CDR3 region: CSVEDGGDTQYF. CDR3 bases: TGCAGCGTTGAAGACGGTGGAGATACGCAGTATTTT.

This sequence joins TRBV28 and TRBJ2-6, with D hard to call. Germline V gives CDR1 MDHEN, CDR2 SYDVKM. The V gene lost 8 bases and the J gene lost 4 bases, with 12 bases spanning the gap. This CDR3 has 14 residues. This chain's CDR3 is CASDTTRGANVLTF. The CDR3 DNA is TGTGCCAGCGATACCACGCGGGGGGCCAACGTCCTGACTTTC.

The gene calls are TRBV5-8 and TRBJ2-7; TRBD1 aligns across 10 bases. Looked up from germline, CDR1 is SGHTS and CDR2 is YDEGEE. The CDR3 runs to 14 residues. Trimming at V came to 3 bases and at J to 3 bases, leaving 3 bases not matched to a gene. Here the CDR3 reads CASSSGQGYYEQYF. The CDR3 coding sequence is TGTGCCAGCAGCTCGGGACAGGGGTACTACGAGCAGTACTTC.

V and J are TRBV5-6 and TRBJ2-1; TRBD1 aligns across 7 bases. The CDR3 runs to 14 residues. Germline values: CDR1 SGHDT, CDR2 YYEEEE. The J segment lost 10 bases and the V segment lost 0 bases, leaving 7 bases of the junction unmatched. In nucleotides, the CDR3 is TGTGCCAGCAGCTTGGGACAGGGTGCGCGGGAGCAGTTCTTC. Translated, it gives CASSLGQGAREQFF.

This chain joins TRBV9 and TRBJ2-4; D not certain. This CDR3 spans 15 amino acids. Germline V gene data show CDR1 as SGDLS and CDR2 as YYNGEE. The V end was cut by 4 bases, the J end by 0 bases, with 11 bases between. The CDR3 sequence is CASSPEFLAKNIQYF. In nucleotides, the CDR3 is TGTGCCAGCAGCCCAGAATTTCTAGCCAAAAACATTCAGTACTTC.